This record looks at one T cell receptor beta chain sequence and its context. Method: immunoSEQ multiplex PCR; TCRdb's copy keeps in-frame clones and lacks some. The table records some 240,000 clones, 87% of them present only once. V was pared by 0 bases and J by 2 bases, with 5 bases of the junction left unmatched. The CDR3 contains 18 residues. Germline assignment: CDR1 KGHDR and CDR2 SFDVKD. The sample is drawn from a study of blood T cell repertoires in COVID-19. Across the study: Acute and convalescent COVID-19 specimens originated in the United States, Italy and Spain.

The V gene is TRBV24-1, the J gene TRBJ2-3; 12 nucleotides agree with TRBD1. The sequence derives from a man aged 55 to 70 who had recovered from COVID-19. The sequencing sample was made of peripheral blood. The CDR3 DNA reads TGTGCCACCAGTGATTTGTCCCGGGACAGGGGGCTCACAGATACGCAGTATTTT. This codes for CATSDLSRDRGLTDTQYF.